This passage covers 8 T cell receptor beta chains from one sample sequenced in a study of CD8 T cells in Susac syndrome. An amount of RNA that ranged from about 0.45 to 1 ug was reverse transcribed with random hexamers. TCRdb re-called the immunoSEQ multiplex PCR reads through MiXCR, storing one row per CDR3 protein. The sample has under 550,000 distinct CDR3 sequences; more than 80% are singletons. The sequencing sample was made of CD8+ T cells from PBMCs. These receptors were taken from a human donor with multiple sclerosis.

The sample holds one count of this clonotype. This sequence joins TRBV7-9 and TRBJ1-2; D remains ambiguous. The CDR3 contains 15 residues. V dropped 1 base and J dropped 4 bases, with 13 bases sitting between them. Germline CDR1 and CDR2: SEHNR and FQNEAQ (reference sequence). The CDR3 region has the DNA TGTGCCAGCAGCTTAGTAGGTCGACAAACCTATGGCTACACCTTC. Translated, it gives CASSLVGRQTYGYTF.

The rearrangement joins TRBV7-2 to TRBJ1-3; D is undetermined. The germline gives CDR1 SGHTA, CDR2 FQGNSA. There are 16 residues in the CDR3. Trimming removed 4 bases from V and 4 bases from J, with 17 bases in between. The DNA for the CDR3 is TGTGCCAGCAGCTCCTCCGGGTTCCTAAGGGGAAACACCATATATTTT. Translation: CASSSSGFLRGNTIYF.

The V gene is TRBV11-2, the J gene TRBJ2-7, with 8 nucleotides matching TRBD2. Trimming at V came to 1 base and at J to 3 bases, leaving 8 bases not matched to a gene. Germline CDR1 SGHAT, CDR2 FQNNGV. The CDR3 sequence is 16 residues long. CDR3 bases: TGTGCCAGCAGCTTAGTTACAGCGGGAGAGGTCTACGAGCAGTACTTC. Its translation is CASSLVTAGEVYEQYF.

The chain combines TRBV13 with TRBJ2-1; 13 nucleotides agree with TRBD2. Germline V lookup: CDR1 PRHDT, CDR2 FYEKMQ (reference sequence). V lost 4 bases to trimming and J lost 1 base; unmatched junction nucleotides: 7. The CDR3 extends over 18 amino acids. The CDR3 sequence is CASSSGLAGEMSYNEQFF. CDR3 nucleotides: TGTGCCAGCAGCTCCGGACTAGCGGGAGAGATGTCCTACAATGAGCAGTTCTTC. Complete variable domain (other parts from reference TRBV13 and TRBJ2-1): AAGVIQSPRHLIKEKRETATLKCYPIPRHDTVYWYQQGPGQDPQFLISFYEKMQSDKGSIPDRFSAQQFSDYHSELNMSSLELGDSALYFCASSSGLAGEMSYNEQFFGPGTRLTVL.

The chain recombines TRBV5-1 with TRBJ1-5; 8 bases align to TRBD1. V lost 4 bases, J lost 5 bases, and 8 bases stayed unmatched. The V gene's germline CDR1 is SGHRS and CDR2 YFSETQ. This CDR3 has 15 residues. CDR3 protein: CASSHGTGEDQPQHF. CDR3 coding DNA: TGCGCCAGCAGCCACGGGACAGGAGAAGATCAGCCCCAGCATTTT.

CDR3 DNA sequence: TGTGCCAGCAGTTTAGCGTTCGGCACTGAAGCTTTCTTT. Amino acid sequence: CASSLAFGTEAFF. The V call is TRBV6-1, the J call TRBJ1-1; D is undetermined. This CDR3 spans 13 amino acids. Germline CDR1 MNHNS, CDR2 SASEGT. V lost 5 bases and J lost 4, with 11 bases in between.

This clonotype has just a few counts. The chain recombines TRBV6-1 with TRBJ2-7, with D possibly called TRBD1 or TRBD2 (5 bases each). CDR1 and CDR2 from the germline V gene are MNHNS and SASEGT. Trimming stripped 4 bases from V and 0 bases from J, with 10 bases between. The CDR3 length is 14 residues. This CDR3 reads CASSAGGYSYEQYF. The CDR3 DNA reads TGTGCCAGCAGTGCTGGGGGTTACTCCTACGAGCAGTACTTC.

The chain employs TRBV12-3 or TRBV12-4 and TRBJ2-7, with 8 bases aligning to TRBD2. This CDR3 comprises 14 residues. V lost 5 bases to trimming and J lost 1 base; unmatched junction nucleotides: 4. Here the CDR3 reads CASSGTRGSYEQYF. CDR3 DNA: TGTGCCAGCAGTGGGACTAGAGGGTCCTACGAGCAGTACTTC.